Presented here are 29 T cell receptor beta chains from one specimen sequenced in a study of radiotherapy plus CTLA-4 blockade in lung cancer. Clones were sequenced by immunoSEQ multiplex PCR, and TCRdb holds only the in-frame ones, with some missing. This table has 84,000 or so clones, over 80% appearing once. Sequencing was performed on peripheral blood, taken from a patient treated with radiotherapy plus ipilimumab. Every receptor here comes from a human donor with non-small cell lung cancer that progressed on radiotherapy plus ipilimumab.

The gene calls are TRBV7-6 and TRBJ2-2; no clear D gene. The germline V gene encodes CDR1 SGHVS and CDR2 FNYEAQ. The CDR3 extends over 13 amino acids. With 3 bases removed from V and 3 bases from J, the gap between germline ends came to 5 bases. CDR3: CASSFRDTGELFF. The CDR3 DNA reads TGTGCCAGCAGCTTTCGGGACACCGGGGAGCTGTTTTTT. Drawing the rest from reference TRBV7-6 and TRBJ2-2, the complete variable domain is GAGVSQSPRYKVTKRGQDVALRCDPISGHVSLYWYRQALGQGPEFLTYFNYEAQQDKSGLPNDRFSAERPEGSISTLTIQRTEQRDSAMYRCASSFRDTGELFFGEGSRLTVL.

This chain links TRBV19 with TRBJ1-2; maybe TRBD1 (5 bases). The V end lost 5 bases, the J end lost 4 bases, and 11 bases lay between the germline ends. The length of the CDR3 is 13 residues. Germline assignment: CDR1 LNHDA and CDR2 SQIVND (reference sequence). Here the CDR3 DNA reads TGTGCCAGTAGTGTAGGGACGGCCTATGGCTACACCTTC. Amino acid sequence: CASSVGTAYGYTF.

The chain is built from TRBV5-4 and TRBJ2-5; 11 bases map to TRBD2. Trimming cost V 4 bases and J 4 bases; bases outside gene matches: 6. The CDR3 has 15 residues. Germline V CDR1 and CDR2: SGHNT, YYREEE (reference sequence). In nucleotides, the CDR3 is TGTGCCAGCAGCCTTCTAGCGGGGGGAGGAGAGACCCAGTACTTC. As protein: CASSLLAGGGETQYF.

Worth noting for this clone: Other DNA sequences in this specimen translate into the identical CDR3. This chain connects TRBV6-1 to TRBJ1-6; 10 nucleotides match TRBD1. Germline-derived CDR1 and CDR2 are MNHNS and SASEGT. The CDR3 extends over 18 amino acids. J lost 10 bases, V lost 1 base, and 13 bases had no gene match. The CDR3 is CASSEGLGWGTGASPLHF. The CDR3 nucleotides are TGTGCCAGCAGTGAAGGCTTAGGGTGGGGGACAGGGGCGTCACCCCTCCACTTT.

This clone was counted between two and nine times. The rearrangement joins TRBV6-6 to TRBJ1-2; perhaps TRBD1 as D (5 bases). The CDR3 runs 12 residues. V lost 8 bases and J 5 bases, leaving 12 bases between the germline ends. Looked up from germline, CDR1 is MNHNY and CDR2 is SVGAGI (reference sequence). The DNA of the CDR3 is TGTGCCAGCGCTGGGGGGGTTTATGGCTACACCTTC. Its translation is CASAGGVYGYTF.

The chain has TRBV27 and TRBJ1-2; no definite D call. The CDR3 length is 11 residues. Trimming took off 9 bases at V and 2 bases at J, with 7 bases between the two ends. Germline CDR1 is MNHEY and CDR2 is SMNVEV (reference sequence). In DNA form, the CDR3 reads TGTGCCAGTTCGGGGAACTATGGCTACACCTTC. This encodes CASSGNYGYTF.

This rearrangement joins TRBV9 to TRBJ2-1; the D gene could be TRBD1 or TRBD2 (5 bases each). V shed 4 bases and J shed 0 bases, with 14 bases lying between them. This CDR3 spans 16 amino acids. The germline V gene encodes CDR1 SGDLS and CDR2 YYNGEE. In DNA form, the CDR3 reads TGTGCCAGCAGCCCCGATGAGGGGAGCTCCTACAATGAGCAGTTCTTC. This encodes CASSPDEGSSYNEQFF.

This chain uses TRBV27 with TRBJ2-3; TRBD2 matches at 9 bases. Trimming cost V 6 bases and J 6 bases; bases outside gene matches: 16. Germline CDR1 reads MNHEY; CDR2 reads SMNVEV (reference sequence). CDR3 length: 17 amino acids. CDR3 protein: CASRDMGGGGAFDTQYF. The CDR3 DNA reads TGTGCCAGCAGGGATATGGGAGGCGGGGGGGCCTTTGATACGCAGTATTTT.

The genes are TRBV10-3 and TRBJ1-2; D may be TRBD1 (5 bases). V was shortened by 7 bases and J by 1 base, with 16 bases between the two germline ends. Germline V lookup: CDR1 ENHRY, CDR2 SYGVKD. The CDR3 is 15 amino acids. CDR3 protein: CAITQKGTVNYGYTF. The CDR3 nucleotides read TGTGCCATCACTCAAAAGGGGACGGTTAACTATGGCTACACCTTC.

The chain couples TRBV15 to TRBJ2-5; no clear D gene. Germline V gene data show CDR1 as LNHNV and CDR2 as YYDKDF (reference sequence). This CDR3 has 15 residues. V was shortened by 0 bases and J by 4 bases, with 12 bases between the two germline ends. In DNA form, the CDR3 reads TGTGCCACCAGCAGAGATCACTCTCCAGGAGAGACCCAGTACTTC. This encodes CATSRDHSPGETQYF.

The chain has TRBV11-2 and TRBJ2-1, with TRBD1 as a possible D gene (6 bases). Germline CDR1 SGHAT, CDR2 FQNNGV. This CDR3 comprises 17 residues. Trimming removed 3 bases at V and 6 bases at J, with 21 bases between. CDR3 sequence reads: CASSFTGRGLMGNEQFF. For the CDR3, the DNA is TGTGCCAGCAGCTTCACAGGCAGGGGCCTCATGGGCAATGAGCAGTTCTTC.

The chain employs TRBV5-1 and TRBJ2-1; 12 bases match TRBD2. Germline loops: CDR1 SGHRS, CDR2 YFSETQ. This CDR3 contains 19 residues. V trimming: 1 base; J trimming: 4 bases; junction bases outside the gene matches: 12. CDR3 residues: CASSLRILASGGAYNEQFF. CDR3 DNA sequence: TGCGCCAGCAGCTTGAGAATTCTGGCTAGCGGGGGGGCTTACAATGAGCAGTTCTTC.

The J gene is TRBJ2-3, the V gene TRBV6-6, with 11 positions matching TRBD2. The CDR3 totals 16 residues. V dropped 6 bases and J dropped 2; count of bases not matched to a gene: 7. Germline assignment: CDR1 MNHNY and CDR2 SVGAGI (reference sequence). This chain's CDR3 is CASRLTSGGHTDTQYF. For the CDR3, the DNA is TGTGCCAGCAGATTAACTAGCGGGGGACACACAGATACGCAGTATTTT.

The J gene is TRBJ2-3, the V gene TRBV5-1, with TRBD2 as a possible D gene (6 bases). V gave up 0 bases and J gave up 1 base, with 12 bases separating them. The CDR3 length is 16 residues. From germline, CDR1 is SGHRS and CDR2 YFSETQ. As DNA, the CDR3 is TGCGCCAGCAGCTTGGTGCGGGGCAAGCGCACAGATACGCAGTATTTT. It encodes CASSLVRGKRTDTQYF. Full variable domain (rest looked up from reference TRBV5-1 and TRBJ2-3): KAGVTQTPRYLIKTRGQQVTLSCSPISGHRSVSWYQQTPGQGLQFLFEYFSETQRNKGNFPGRFSGRQFSNSRSEMNVSTLELGDSALYLCASSLVRGKRTDTQYFGPGTRLTVL.

This clone turned up a few times. This chain connects TRBV18 to TRBJ2-7; D gene ambiguous. Germline V gene data show CDR1 as KGHSH and CDR2 as LQKENI. This CDR3 spans 13 amino acids. V was cut by 6 bases and J by 6 bases, with 15 bases left in between. Written as DNA, the CDR3 is TGTGCCAGCTCTCCCACCCCCGACGGCGAGCAGTACTTC. Its protein product is CASSPTPDGEQYF.

J is TRBJ1-2 and V is TRBV20-1, with D possibly TRBD1 on 6 matching bases. This CDR3 spans 11 amino acids. V was shortened by 6 bases and J by 7 bases, with 12 bases between the two germline ends. Looked up from germline, CDR1 is DFQATT and CDR2 is SNEGSKA (reference sequence). The CDR3 nucleotides read TGCAGTGCGGGGCAGGGGTTTGGCTACACCTTC. It translates to CSAGQGFGYTF.

This rearrangement joins TRBV2 to TRBJ1-2; maybe TRBD1 (5 bases). CDR1 and CDR2 (germline): SNHLY, FYNNEI. The CDR3 has 12 amino acids. Trimming removed 7 bases at V and 4 bases at J, with 10 bases between. CDR3 amino acids: CASITGSYGYTF. CDR3 bases: TGTGCCAGCATCACAGGAAGCTATGGCTACACCTTC.

This clone was picked up a small number of times. This sequence joins TRBV16 and TRBJ1-1; D remains unclear. The germline CDR1 and CDR2 sequences are KGHSY and FQNENV. The CDR3 spans 13 residues. V was shortened by 4 bases and J by 2 bases, with 8 bases between the two germline ends. The CDR3 here is CASSPTRNTEAFF. The CDR3 DNA reads TGTGCCAGCAGCCCCACCCGAAACACTGAAGCTTTCTTT.

This clone was seen a handful of times. This chain links TRBV28 with TRBJ1-2, with a tentative D call TRBD1 (6 bases). Germline CDR1 is MDHEN and CDR2 is SYDVKM. This CDR3 has 14 amino acids. The V and J ends lost 5 bases and 4 bases respectively, with 14 bases between them. The CDR3 protein is CASSPRTASYGYTF. CDR3 in DNA: TGTGCCAGCAGTCCCCGGACAGCTTCCTATGGCTACACCTTC.

The rearrangement links TRBV5-6 to TRBJ1-2; no clear D. The CDR3 spans 15 residues. V gave up 2 bases and J gave up 5 bases, with 16 bases separating them. The germline V gene encodes CDR1 SGHDT and CDR2 YYEEEE. CDR3 in DNA: TGTGCCAGCAGCTTAGCTAGGGAAACTTGGTATGGCTACACCTTC. Translating gives CASSLARETWYGYTF.

The CDR3 reads CASTRGLTGSSGNTIYF. The DNA of the CDR3 is TGTGCCAGTACCCGGGGGCTGACAGGGAGCTCTGGAAACACCATATATTTT. The V gene is TRBV19, the J gene TRBJ1-3; 7 nucleotides align to TRBD1. Unmatched junction bases numbered 12, after V lost 7 bases and J lost 0 bases. Germline V gene data show CDR1 as LNHDA and CDR2 as SQIVND (reference sequence). The CDR3 length is 17 residues. The complete variable domain, with remaining parts taken from reference TRBV19 and TRBJ1-3, reads DGGITQSPKYLFRKEGQNVTLSCEQNLNHDAMYWYRQDPGQGLRLIYYSQIVNDFQKGDIAEGYSVSREKKESFPLTVTSAQKNPTAFYLCASTRGLTGSSGNTIYFGEGSWLTVV.

V is TRBV18 and J is TRBJ1-3, with 8 bases aligning to TRBD1. CDR1 is KGHSH, CDR2 LQKENI, per germline. The CDR3 spans 16 residues. Trimming took 2 bases from V and 4 from J; bases not matched to a gene: 7. The CDR3 loop is CASSPTGTGAGNTIYF. Here the CDR3 DNA reads TGTGCCAGCTCACCAACCGGGACAGGAGCGGGAAACACCATATATTTT.

This rearrangement joins TRBV5-1 to TRBJ1-1; unclear D gene. V was trimmed by 0 bases and J by 3 bases, leaving 6 bases between them. CDR3 size: 13 residues. CDR1 is SGHRS and CDR2 is YFSETQ in the germline V gene. CDR3 sequence: CASSLEVDTEAFF. For the CDR3, the DNA is TGCGCCAGCAGCTTGGAGGTAGACACTGAAGCTTTCTTT.

This rearrangement joins TRBV2 to TRBJ2-1; D remains unclear. The germline gives CDR1 SNHLY, CDR2 FYNNEI. The CDR3 is made up of 13 amino acids. V gave up 2 bases and J gave up 10 bases, with 12 bases separating them. CDR3 in DNA: TGTGCCAGCAGTGAATGGAGAGATCCCGAGCAGTTCTTC. As protein: CASSEWRDPEQFF.

V gene TRBV5-4 combines with J gene TRBJ1-2; TRBD1 might be the D (6 bases). CDR1 is SGHNT, CDR2 YYREEE, per germline (reference sequence). This CDR3 spans 12 amino acids. The V gene lost 3 bases and the J gene lost 8 bases, with 11 bases spanning the gap. CDR3 loop: CASSSTGNGYTF. CDR3 in DNA: TGTGCCAGCAGCTCAACAGGGAACGGCTACACCTTC.

The chain combines TRBV5-1 with TRBJ2-7; 7 bases fit TRBD1. In germline, CDR1 is SGHRS, CDR2 YFSETQ. The trim removed 2 bases at V and 6 bases at J, leaving 8 bases unmatched. The CDR3 has 14 residues. The CDR3 nucleotides read TGCGCCAGCAGCTTAGGGGGCCAGATTCCCGAGCAGTACTTC. This encodes CASSLGGQIPEQYF. Full variable domain (outside the CDR3, taken from reference TRBV5-1 and TRBJ2-7): KAGVTQTPRYLIKTRGQQVTLSCSPISGHRSVSWYQQTPGQGLQFLFEYFSETQRNKGNFPGRFSGRQFSNSRSEMNVSTLELGDSALYLCASSLGGQIPEQYFGPGTRLTVT.

This clone came up a few times. This chain joins TRBV4-1 and TRBJ2-3, with 10 bases matching TRBD2. V lost 0 bases and J lost 8; bases outside the gene matches: 8. Germline CDR1 MGHRA, CDR2 YSYEKL. This CDR3 has 16 residues. The CDR3 loop is CASSQDTSGAVGTQYF. The CDR3 DNA follows: TGCGCCAGCAGCCAAGACACTAGCGGGGCGGTCGGTACGCAGTATTTT.

This clone was picked up one time. The gene calls are TRBV7-8 and TRBJ1-5; 8 bases are a match to TRBD1. The CDR3 is 15 residues long. Germline V gene sequence: CDR1 SGHVS, CDR2 FQNEAQ. J lost 11 bases, V lost 1 base, and 10 bases had no gene match. CDR3 amino acids: CASSLVGQVGDTQHF. In DNA, the CDR3 is TGTGCCAGCAGCTTAGTGGGACAGGTGGGGGACACCCAGCATTTT.

The chain is built from TRBV6-1 and TRBJ1-5; the D is unclear. Trimming took off 1 base at V and 0 bases at J, with 7 bases between the two ends. The CDR3 totals 15 residues. CDR1 and CDR2 from the germline V gene are MNHNS and SASEGT. The CDR3 is CASSEVGYSNQPQHF. In DNA, the CDR3 is TGTGCCAGCAGTGAAGTAGGATATAGCAATCAGCCCCAGCATTTT.